These 21 T cell receptor beta chains were sequenced from one sample in a study of OX40 agonist ivuxolimab in advanced cancers. The method behind the library was the immunoSEQ multiplex PCR assay. Drawn from immuneACCESS, this table holds only the in-frame rearrangements with V and J called that TCRdb kept. Clones are partly lost; checked studies trace under half to an unresolved V gene and leave the rest unexplained. In this sample the table shows 31,000 or so clones, under 95% of which occur a single time. Less than 5% of the sample lies in the top ten. Source: CD4+ or CD8+ T cells sorted from blood, taken in a trial of the OX40 agonist ivuxolimab. These TCRs come from an adult with an advanced solid tumor such as melanoma, head and neck, liver or kidney cancer.

The genes are TRBV9 and TRBJ2-1; 7 nucleotides match TRBD2. Germline V CDR1 and CDR2: SGDLS, YYNGEE. There are 23 residues in the CDR3. Trimming took 3 bases from V and 6 from J; bases not matched to a gene: 33. DNA of the CDR3: TGTGCCAGCAGCGCGTCGCAAACCCCACTAGCGTCAGGGCGGAGATGGACATTCAATGAGCAGTTCTTC. It translates to CASSASQTPLASGRRWTFNEQFF.

This sequence joins TRBV28 and TRBJ2-7; 7 bases line up with TRBD1. CDR1 is MDHEN and CDR2 is SYDVKM in the germline V gene. Losses at the gene ends were 6 bases for V and 6 bases for J; bases not matched to a gene: 8. The CDR3 runs to 13 residues. The CDR3: CASSPGQLAEQYF. Here the CDR3 DNA reads TGTGCCAGCAGCCCGGGACAGCTCGCCGAGCAGTACTTC.

The chain recombines TRBV4-1 with TRBJ1-5; D ambiguous. With 1 base removed from V and 0 bases from J, the gap between germline ends came to 7 bases. CDR1 and CDR2 from the germline V gene are MGHRA and YSYEKL. The CDR3 totals 15 residues. CDR3 protein: CASSQVVNSNQPQHF. CDR3 sequence (DNA): TGCGCCAGCAGCCAAGTCGTGAATAGCAATCAGCCCCAGCATTTT.

This chain links TRBV2 with TRBJ1-4, with D perhaps TRBD1 (6 bases). The ends were cut back, 8 bases at V and 6 bases at J, with 13 bases in the middle. CDR3 length equals 13 residues. The germline gives CDR1 SNHLY, CDR2 FYNNEI. The CDR3 reads CASRRTEDEKLFF. The CDR3 nucleotides are TGTGCCAGCCGTCGGACAGAAGATGAAAAACTGTTTTTT.

The gene calls are TRBV28 and TRBJ2-5; TRBD1 might be the D (6 bases). Germline V gene data show CDR1 as MDHEN and CDR2 as SYDVKM. The CDR3 is 14 amino acids. V was trimmed by 2 bases and J by 2 bases, leaving 9 bases between them. CDR3 sequence reads: CASSLLDSQETQYF. The CDR3 nucleotides are TGTGCCAGCAGTTTACTGGACAGTCAAGAGACCCAGTACTTC.

The chain uses TRBV28 and TRBJ2-5; 9 nucleotides agree with TRBD1. This CDR3 contains 14 residues. V shed 2 bases, J shed 5 bases, and the junction held 3 bases outside the gene matches. CDR1 is MDHEN and CDR2 is SYDVKM in the germline V gene. CDR3 bases: TGTGCCAGCAGTTTAACAGGGGGCGATGAGACCCAGTACTTC. Protein product: CASSLTGGDETQYF.

The chain recombines TRBV28 with TRBJ2-1, with 8 nucleotides matching TRBD2. Germline V lookup: CDR1 MDHEN, CDR2 SYDVKM. The CDR3 loop spans 15 amino acids. V trimming: 8 bases; J trimming: 4 bases; junction bases outside the gene matches: 10. The CDR3 loop reads CASYKSGGGYNEQFF. CDR3 DNA sequence: TGTGCCAGCTATAAAAGCGGGGGCGGTTACAATGAGCAGTTCTTC. The variable domain in full, completed from reference TRBV28 and TRBJ2-1, reads DVKVTQSSRYLVKRTGEKVFLECVQDMDHENMFWYRQDPGLGLRLIYFSYDVKMKEKGDIPEGYSVSREKKERFSLILESASTNQTSMYLCASYKSGGGYNEQFFGPGTRLTVL.

The chain links TRBV7-3 to TRBJ2-3, with D unresolved. Germline V gene data show CDR1 as SGHTA and CDR2 as FQGTGA. This CDR3 has 15 residues. V was pared by 2 bases and J by 2 bases, with 11 bases between. Here the CDR3 reads CASSLSAIHTDTQYF. The CDR3 region has the DNA TGTGCCAGCAGCTTATCAGCAATACACACAGATACGCAGTATTTT. Looking up the rest from reference TRBV7-3 and TRBJ2-3 gives the full variable domain: GAGVSQTPSNKVTEKGKYVELRCDPISGHTALYWYRQSLGQGPEFLIYFQGTGAADDSGLPNDRFFAVRPEGSVSTLKIQRTERGDSAVYLCASSLSAIHTDTQYFGPGTRLTVL.

The V call is TRBV2, the J call TRBJ2-7, with a weak D call TRBD2 (6 bases). Per the germline V gene, CDR1 is SNHLY and CDR2 is FYNNEI. V was cut by 6 bases and J by 2 bases, with 14 bases left in between. The CDR3 sequence is 14 residues long. CDR3 sequence: CASSVYRTTYEQYV. As DNA, the CDR3 is TGTGCCAGCAGCGTTTACCGGACTACCTACGAGCAGTACGTC.

The chain has TRBV2 and TRBJ1-1; 9 positions agree with TRBD1. With 6 bases clipped from V and 4 bases from J, the junction kept 6 bases outside the gene matches. There are 14 residues in the CDR3. Germline-derived CDR1 and CDR2 are SNHLY and FYNNEI. CDR3 in DNA: TGTGCCAGCAGACACAGGGGGCTCGGCACTGAAGCTTTCTTT. Its protein is CASRHRGLGTEAFF.

This chain links TRBV5-1 with TRBJ2-1; 9 bases are a match to TRBD2. V was clipped by 5 bases and J by 9 bases; unmatched bases: 12. The CDR3 is made up of 15 amino acids. The germline V gene encodes CDR1 SGHRS and CDR2 YFSETQ. In DNA, the CDR3 is TGCGCCAGCAGTTTTAATAGCGGGAGTATTGGTGAGCAGTTCTTC. Translating gives CASSFNSGSIGEQFF.

CDR3 nucleotide sequence: TGTGCCAGCAGTTTAGGGACTAGCGGATCCTACGAGCAGTACTTC. This sequence encodes CASSLGTSGSYEQYF. This chain links TRBV27 with TRBJ2-7; 11 nucleotides line up with TRBD2. The CDR3 runs 15 residues. Germline V gene lookup returns CDR1 MNHEY and CDR2 SMNVEV (reference sequence). The V and J ends lost 2 bases and 1 base, in that order; junction bases with no gene match: 1.

V usage is TRBV27 and J usage is TRBJ2-7; D may be TRBD2 (6 bases). Deletions cut 5 bases from V and 3 bases from J, with 20 bases between. The germline V gene has CDR1 MNHEY and CDR2 SMNVEV (reference sequence). This CDR3 spans 16 amino acids. The chain's CDR3 is CASSPIRVGGYYEQYV. The CDR3 DNA follows: TGTGCCAGCAGTCCCATACGCGTGGGGGGATACTACGAGCAGTACGTC.

This clone showed up just once. The V call is TRBV27, the J call TRBJ1-5, with D uncertain. Deletions cut 1 base from V and 3 bases from J, with 7 bases between. In germline, CDR1 is MNHEY, CDR2 SMNVEV (reference sequence). The CDR3 covers 14 residues. The CDR3 nucleotides are TGTGCCAGCAGTTTATGGGGTTCCAATCAGCCCCAGCATTTT. This translates into CASSLWGSNQPQHF.

The chain links TRBV11-2 to TRBJ2-1, with D perhaps TRBD2 (5 bases). This CDR3 has 14 residues. Trimming removed 1 base from V and 9 bases from J, with 13 bases in between. Germline values: CDR1 SGHAT, CDR2 FQNNGV. Here the CDR3 DNA reads TGTGCCAGCAGCTTAGGGGTGGGAGTTGTTGAGCAGTTCTTC. Translation gives CASSLGVGVVEQFF.

This chain connects TRBV4-1 to TRBJ1-5; possible D gene TRBD1, 5 bases. Germline lookup yields CDR1 MGHRA and CDR2 YSYEKL. Trimming took off 2 bases at V and 7 bases at J, with 15 bases between the two ends. The length of the CDR3 is 15 residues. The CDR3 bases are TGCGCCAGCAGCCAAACGACAGCCACCCGGCAGCCCCAGCATTTT. Its translation is CASSQTTATRQPQHF.

The chain recombines TRBV6-4 with TRBJ2-5, with 10 nucleotides matching TRBD2. Trimming removed 3 bases from V and 2 bases from J; junction bases left unmatched: 3. This CDR3 comprises 15 residues. Per the germline V gene, CDR1 is MRHNA and CDR2 is SNTAGT. CDR3 residues: CASSESGGAQETQYF. CDR3 DNA: TGTGCCAGCAGTGAAAGCGGGGGGGCTCAAGAGACCCAGTACTTC.

In its sample, this clone was seen once. The genes are TRBV19 and TRBJ2-7; 10 bases agree with TRBD2. Trimming cost V 3 bases and J 3 bases; bases outside gene matches: 11. The CDR3 is made up of 17 amino acids. Germline values: CDR1 LNHDA, CDR2 SQIVND (reference sequence). CDR3 amino acids: CASSIHSLAGGFYEQYF. The CDR3 nucleotides read TGTGCCAGTAGTATCCACTCATTAGCGGGAGGTTTCTACGAGCAGTACTTC.

Here the CDR3 DNA reads TGTGCCAGCAGTTTAGATAGCGGGGCCTACAATGAGCAGTTCTTC. It encodes CASSLDSGAYNEQFF. The chain combines TRBV27 with TRBJ2-1, with 8 bases identical to TRBD2. Unmatched junction bases numbered 2, after V lost 2 bases and J lost 2 bases. The CDR3 spans 15 residues. Germline V gene lookup returns CDR1 MNHEY and CDR2 SMNVEV (reference sequence).

Worth noting for this clone: The junction differs from germline at one of its ends, possibly a read error. The chain links TRBV10-2 to TRBJ2-7, with D possibly matching TRBD2 (6 bases). CDR1 WSHSY and CDR2 SAAADI come from the germline V gene. This CDR3 spans 15 amino acids. The CDR3 bases are TGCGCCAGCACTGAGAGCGGAGGGTCCTCCTACGAGCAGTACTTC. Translated, it gives CASTESGGSSYEQYF.

For this clone: The junction does not match germline at one end; this may be a read error. The chain couples TRBV7-7 to TRBJ2-5; D remains ambiguous. There are 14 residues in the CDR3. Germline V gives CDR1 SSHAT, CDR2 FNYEAQ (reference sequence). The CDR3 protein is CASSLFPAQEAQYF. In DNA, the CDR3 is TGTGCTAGCAGCTTATTCCCAGCGCAAGAGGCCCAGTACTTC.